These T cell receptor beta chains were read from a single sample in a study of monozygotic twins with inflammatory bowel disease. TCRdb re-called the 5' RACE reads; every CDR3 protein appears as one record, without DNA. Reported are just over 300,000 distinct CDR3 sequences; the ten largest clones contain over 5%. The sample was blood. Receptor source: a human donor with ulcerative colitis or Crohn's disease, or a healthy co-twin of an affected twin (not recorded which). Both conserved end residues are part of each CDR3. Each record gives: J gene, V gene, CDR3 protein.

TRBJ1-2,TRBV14,CASSQVNNRQGYGYTF
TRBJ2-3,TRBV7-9,CASSMGLAGSFTDTQYF
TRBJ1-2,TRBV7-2,CASSVPPGTRGYTF
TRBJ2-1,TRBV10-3,CAISRGLAGGEQFF
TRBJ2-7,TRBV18,CASSQPGVIYEQYF
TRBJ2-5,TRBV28,CASSLSNLQETQYF
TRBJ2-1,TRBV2,CAGQGFDEQFF
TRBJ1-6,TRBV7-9,CASSQNSPLHF
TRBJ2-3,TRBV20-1,CSARDEVRTDTQYF
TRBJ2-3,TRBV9,CASSPPGRADTQYF
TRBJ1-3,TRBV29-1,CSVELGVGNTIYF
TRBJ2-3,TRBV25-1,CASSGVYQDSTDTQYF
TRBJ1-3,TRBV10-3,CAISEGRRCLSGNTIYF
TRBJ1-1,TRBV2,CASSEATLNTEAFF
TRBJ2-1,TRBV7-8,CASSLGWGGLDEQFF
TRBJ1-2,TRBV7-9,CASSLKGAYGYTF
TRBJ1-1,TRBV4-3,CASSQAPQGNTEAFF
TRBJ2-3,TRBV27,CASGTADTQYF
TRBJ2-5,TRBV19,CASNNRLASETQYF
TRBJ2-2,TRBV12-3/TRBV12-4,CASSIRDANTGELFF
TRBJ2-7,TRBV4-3,CASSPQGGYEQYF
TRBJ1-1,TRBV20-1,CSARAQGPGTEAFF
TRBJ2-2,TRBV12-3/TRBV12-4,CASSFSNTGELFF
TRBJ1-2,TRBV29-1,CSVDSSYGYTF
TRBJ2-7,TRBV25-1,CASSESPRGQYF
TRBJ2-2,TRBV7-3,CASSILTSGGNGELFF
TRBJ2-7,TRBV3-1,CASSPYRTASYEQYF
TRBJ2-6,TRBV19,CASSERRFDSGANVLTF
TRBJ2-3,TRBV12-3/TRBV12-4,CASERAPSGGQYF
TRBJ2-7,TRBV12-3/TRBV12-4,CASSTTTYTISYEQYF
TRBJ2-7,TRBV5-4,CASSLASLVPYEQYF
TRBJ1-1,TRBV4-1,CASSHADRGIEAFF
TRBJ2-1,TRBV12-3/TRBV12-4,CASSPGLAGAKQFF